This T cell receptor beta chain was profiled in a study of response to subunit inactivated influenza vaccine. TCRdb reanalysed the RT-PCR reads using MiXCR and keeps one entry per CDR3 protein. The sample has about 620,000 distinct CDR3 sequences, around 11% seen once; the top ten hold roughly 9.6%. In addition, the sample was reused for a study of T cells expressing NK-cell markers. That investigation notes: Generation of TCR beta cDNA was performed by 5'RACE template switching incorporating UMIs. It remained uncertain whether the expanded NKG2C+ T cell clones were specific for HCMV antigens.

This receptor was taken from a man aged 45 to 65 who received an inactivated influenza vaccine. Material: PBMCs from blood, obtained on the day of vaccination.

The CDR3 sequence: CASSQAGAKNEQFF. CDR3 DNA sequence: TGTGCCAGCAGCCAAGCGGGGGCAAAAAATGAGCAGTTCTTC. This rearrangement joins TRBV4-2 to TRBJ2-1; D may match TRBD1 or TRBD2 (6 bases each). The CDR3 extends over 14 amino acids. The germline V and J ends were trimmed by 1 base and 7 bases, with 11 bases remaining between them. Germline values: CDR1 LGHNA, CDR2 YNFKEQ.